The 19 T cell receptor beta chains reported below all come from one sample, sequenced in a study of T cell repertoires in aging, cancer and after chemotherapy. Peripheral blood genomic DNA, not sorted cells or RNA, was the template. TRB rearrangements spanning V, D and J were amplified using mixed TRB-A/B primers. Via MiXCR, TCRdb re-called the multiplex PCR reads, giving one row per CDR3 protein. Among over 1,500 distinct CDR3 sequences, roughly 20% were seen once, and the ten largest hold 60%. Sequencing was performed on blood. The receptors derive from a human donor with a blood cancer.

This clonotype is classed as medium-sized. Here the CDR3 reads CASSLAGTGGLLKDEAFF. CDR3 bases: TGTGCCAGCAGTTTAGCCGGTACAGGCGGTCTGCTAAAAGATGAAGCTTTCTTT. V and J are TRBV27 and TRBJ1-1, with D tentatively TRBD1 (5 bases). The germline CDR1 and CDR2 sequences are MNHEY and SMNVEV (reference sequence). The CDR3 loop spans 18 amino acids. Trimming shortened V by 2 bases and J by 7 bases, and 26 bases separated the two germline ends.

By share, this clonotype counts as medium-sized. The V and J genes are TRBV10-3 and TRBJ2-3; 11 bases are a match to TRBD2. The CDR3 runs to 17 residues. Germline trimming cut 3 bases from V and 0 bases from J; bases unmatched to any gene: 5. CDR1 and CDR2 (germline): ENHRY, SYGVKD. CDR3 bases: TGTGCCATCAGTGATACTAGCGGGAGACCCAGCACAGATACGCAGTATTTT. Residues: CAISDTSGRPSTDTQYF.

This clonotype ranks as medium-sized (0.01 to 0.1%). The gene calls are TRBV24-1 and TRBJ2-3; D possibly matches TRBD1 or TRBD2 (5 bases each). The CDR3 is made up of 12 amino acids. CDR1 and CDR2 (germline): KGHDR, SFDVKD. Trimming shortened V by 7 bases and J by 6 bases, and 10 bases separated the two germline ends. The CDR3 sequence is CATRGRGDTQYF. CDR3 nucleotides: TGTGCCACCAGGGGACGGGGCGATACGCAGTATTTT.

In this sample, this clonotype is medium-sized. The gene calls are TRBV12-3 or TRBV12-4 and TRBJ2-4; TRBD2 matches 9 bases. Losses at the gene ends were 7 bases for V and 1 base for J; bases not matched to a gene: 11. The CDR3 extends over 17 amino acids. CDR3 bases: TGTGCCAGCACCCAGTTTGAGGCGGGAGGGGCCAAAAACATTCAGTACTTC. Amino acids: CASTQFEAGGAKNIQYF.

This clonotype is medium-sized in the sample. The chain links TRBV5-4 to TRBJ2-6; no clear D. This CDR3 has 16 amino acids. Per the germline V gene, CDR1 is SGHNT and CDR2 is YYREEE (reference sequence). The V end lost 4 bases, the J end lost 0 bases, and 11 bases lay between the germline ends. DNA of the CDR3: TGTGCCAGCAGCCCGGGTATCATCTCTGGGGCCAACGTCCTGACTTTC. Its translation: CASSPGIISGANVLTF. The full variable domain, rest sourced from reference TRBV5-4 and TRBJ2-6, is ETGVTQSPTHLIKTRGQQVTLRCSSQSGHNTVSWYQQALGQGPQFIFQYYREEENGRGNFPPRFSGLQFPNYSSELNVNALELDDSALYLCASSPGIISGANVLTFGAGSRLTVL.

The gene calls are TRBV20-1 and TRBJ2-2, with TRBD2 matching 7 bases. After removal of 1 base from V and 5 bases from J, the junction contained 7 bases not matched to a gene. The CDR3 totals 15 residues. Looked up from germline, CDR1 is DFQATT and CDR2 is SNEGSKA (reference sequence). In nucleotides, the CDR3 is TGCAGTGCTAGAGTCGGTAGCGGGTGGACCGGGGAGCTGTTTTTT. Amino acid sequence: CSARVGSGWTGELFF.

This clonotype was detected a few times. The genes are TRBV14 and TRBJ1-1; no clear D gene. The CDR3 contains 12 residues. Looked up from germline, CDR1 is SGHDN and CDR2 is FVKESK. V lost 1 base and J lost 4, with 4 bases in between. CDR3 sequence reads: CASSQVGTEAFF. CDR3 coding DNA: TGTGCCAGCAGCCAAGTAGGCACTGAAGCTTTCTTT.

The chain is built from TRBV11-2 and TRBJ2-3; D call uncertain. The CDR3 contains 14 residues. Trimming removed 5 bases from V and 6 bases from J, with 15 bases in between. CDR1 and CDR2 (germline): SGHAT, FQNNGV. CDR3 sequence: CASSTRQLGDTQYF. In DNA, the CDR3 is TGTGCCAGCAGCACCCGTCAATTAGGGGATACGCAGTATTTT.

In its sample, this clonotype is medium-sized. V is TRBV6-1 and J is TRBJ2-1, with a tentative D call TRBD2 (5 bases). The V and J ends lost 0 bases and 3 bases respectively, with 6 bases between them. CDR1 and CDR2 from the germline V gene are MNHNS and SASEGT. This CDR3 region has 14 residues. CDR3 residues: CASSEAGLYNEQFF. Written as DNA, the CDR3 is TGTGCCAGCAGTGAAGCCGGACTCTACAATGAGCAGTTCTTC.

This clonotype showed up just a few times. The V and J genes are TRBV11-2 and TRBJ2-1, with a tentative D call TRBD1 (6 bases). Germline V gives CDR1 SGHAT, CDR2 FQNNGV. This CDR3 contains 13 residues. V was clipped by 0 bases and J by 9 bases, with 9 bases between them. Here the CDR3 reads CASSLDRGTEQFF. The DNA of the CDR3 is TGTGCCAGCAGCTTAGATAGGGGGACTGAGCAGTTCTTC. Full variable domain (missing parts from reference TRBV11-2 and TRBJ2-1): EAGVAQSPRYKIIEKRQSVAFWCNPISGHATLYWYQQILGQGPKLLIQFQNNGVVDDSQLPKDRFSAERLKGVDSTLKIQPAKLEDSAVYLCASSLDRGTEQFFGPGTRLTVL.

To note about this clonotype: A clone one base away is much larger, so this may be a read error. This sequence joins TRBV19 and TRBJ1-5, with D perhaps matching TRBD1 (5 bases). The germline CDR1 and CDR2 sequences are LNHDA and SQIVND (reference sequence). This CDR3 comprises 14 residues. In DNA, the CDR3 is TGTGCCAGTAGTATAGCTCAGGGCAATCGGCCCCAGCATTTT. This sequence encodes CASSIAQGNRPQHF.

This clonotype was detected a few times. The rearrangement uses TRBV5-1 and TRBJ2-2; 7 nucleotides agree with TRBD1. J was trimmed by 1 base and V by 4 bases; bases with no gene match: 7. The V gene's germline CDR1 is SGHRS and CDR2 YFSETQ. The CDR3 is 16 residues long. CDR3 in DNA: TGCGCCAGCAGCGAGGACAGGCGAAAGAACACCGGGGAGCTGTTTTTT. This gives the protein CASSEDRRKNTGELFF.

By proportion, this clonotype is medium-sized (0.01 to 0.1%). The J gene is TRBJ2-1, the V gene TRBV27; 11 nucleotides agree with TRBD2. The CDR3 loop spans 15 amino acids. V was clipped by 4 bases and J by 5 bases; unmatched bases: 4. Germline CDR1 reads MNHEY; CDR2 reads SMNVEV (reference sequence). Here the CDR3 DNA reads TGTGCCAGCAGTTCGCCGGGACTAGCGGACAATGAGCAGTTCTTC. This gives the protein CASSSPGLADNEQFF.

This clonotype is medium-sized within its sample. The CDR3 loop reads CASSPNLYEQYF. The DNA of the CDR3 is TGTGCCAGCTCACCCAATCTTTACGAGCAGTACTTC. The chain has TRBV18 and TRBJ2-7; no firm D call. Germline CDR1 is KGHSH and CDR2 is LQKENI. The V gene lost 3 bases and the J gene lost 4 bases, with 7 bases spanning the gap. This CDR3 is built from 12 residues. The whole variable domain, filled in from reference TRBV18 and TRBJ2-7, reads NAGVMQNPRHLVRRRGQEARLRCSPMKGHSHVYWYRQLPEEGLKFMVYLQKENIIDESGMPKERFSAEFPKEGPSILRIQQVVRGDSAAYFCASSPNLYEQYFGPGTRLTVT.

This clonotype came up a few times. V is TRBV28 and J is TRBJ2-2, with TRBD2 identical over 8 bases. V lost 8 bases and J lost 3; bases outside the gene matches: 8. The CDR3 totals 15 residues. Germline CDR1 and CDR2: MDHEN and SYDVKM. The CDR3 spells CASQNGRADTGELFF. Written as DNA, the CDR3 is TGTGCCAGCCAGAACGGGAGGGCCGACACCGGGGAGCTGTTTTTT.

By sample fraction, this clonotype is medium-sized. The CDR3 reads CASSLWGPLSYNEQFF. The CDR3 DNA reads as TGTGCCAGCAGCTTGTGGGGGCCCCTCTCCTACAATGAGCAGTTCTTC. The chain links TRBV5-6 to TRBJ2-1, with D perhaps TRBD1 (6 bases). The germline V gene has CDR1 SGHDT and CDR2 YYEEEE. Trimming left V 1 base short and J 0 bases short, with 11 bases between. The CDR3 has 16 amino acids.

By sample fraction, this clonotype is medium-sized. As DNA, the CDR3 is TGTGCCAGCAGTTTAACTAGGACAGGGGGGATCTACGAGCAGTACTTC. Translated, it gives CASSLTRTGGIYEQYF. The chain employs TRBV27 and TRBJ2-7, with TRBD1 identical over 10 bases. V was clipped by 2 bases and J by 3 bases; unmatched bases: 7. The CDR3 contains 16 residues. CDR1 is MNHEY, CDR2 SMNVEV, per germline (reference sequence).

This clonotype has just a few counts. The chain combines TRBV12-3 or TRBV12-4 with TRBJ2-7; 7 bases are a match to TRBD1. J gave up 7 bases and V 6 bases, and 9 bases lay outside the gene matches. The CDR3 extends over 13 amino acids. The CDR3 DNA reads TGTGCCAGCAGACCGGGACAGCGGCTGGAGCAGTACTTC. It codes for CASRPGQRLEQYF.

This clonotype is categorized as medium-sized. This chain joins TRBV18 and TRBJ1-6, with D hard to call. This CDR3 has 14 residues. The V gene's germline CDR1 is KGHSH and CDR2 LQKENI. Trimming took 0 bases from V and 10 from J, leaving 10 bases between them. CDR3 in amino acids: CASSPPEVQSPLHF. The CDR3 nucleotides are TGTGCCAGCTCACCACCGGAGGTACAATCACCCCTCCACTTT.